Below are 28 T cell receptor beta chains sequenced from a single sample in a study of cytomegalovirus exposure and HLA in healthy donors. It was with 60 Vbeta and 13 Jbeta primers that the PCR ran. Produced via immunoSEQ multiplex PCR; TCRdb's table is partial and in-frame only. This sample has some 150,000 clones, with around 78% found just once. Source material: PBMCs. Every receptor here comes from a female donor in good health and CMV-seronegative.

The chain links TRBV6-1 to TRBJ2-3, with 7 bases lining up with TRBD2. V lost 1 base to trimming and J lost 0 bases; unmatched junction nucleotides: 10. From germline, CDR1 is MNHNS and CDR2 SASEGT. The CDR3 covers 18 residues. The CDR3 DNA reads as TGTGCCAGCAGTGAAGGGGGTGGGCTAGCGGCTAGCACAGATACGCAGTATTTT. It yields the protein CASSEGGGLAASTDTQYF.

V gene TRBV30 combines with J gene TRBJ2-3; the D is unclear. The CDR3 covers 12 residues. Looked up from germline, CDR1 is GTSNPN and CDR2 is SVGIG (reference sequence). The ends were cut back, 2 bases at V and 11 bases at J, with 14 bases in the middle. CDR3 in amino acids: CAWSLDVRRQYF. The CDR3, as DNA: TGTGCCTGGAGTCTAGATGTCCGTCGGCAGTATTTT.

The chain carries TRBV29-1 and TRBJ1-1, with unresolved D. The CDR3 is made up of 14 amino acids. V was cut by 2 bases and J by 4 bases, with 14 bases left in between. Germline lookup yields CDR1 SQVTM and CDR2 ANQGSEA. In nucleotides, the CDR3 is TGCAGCGTTGAATACGGGCGCCGGGGCACTGAAGCTTTCTTT. Amino acid sequence: CSVEYGRRGTEAFF. The whole variable domain, remainder taken from reference TRBV29-1 and TRBJ1-1, is SAVISQKPSRDICQRGTSLTIQCQVDSQVTMMFWYRQQPGQSLTLIATANQGSEATYESGFVIDKFPISRPNLTFSTLTVSNMSPEDSSIYLCSVEYGRRGTEAFFGQGTRLTVV.

V is TRBV19 and J is TRBJ2-7; possible D gene TRBD2, 6 bases. Trimming cost V 7 bases and J 4 bases, with 20 bases left between them. Germline-derived CDR1 and CDR2 are LNHDA and SQIVND (reference sequence). CDR3 length: 15 amino acids. DNA for the CDR3: TGTGCCAGTAAGGTGGCGTCTAGCCGGGAGTACGAGCAGTACTTC. Protein product: CASKVASSREYEQYF.

The chain recombines TRBV28 with TRBJ1-2, with D maybe TRBD1 (5 bases). The germline CDR1 and CDR2 sequences are MDHEN and SYDVKM. The CDR3 runs 14 residues. V lost 1 base and J 5 bases, leaving 11 bases between the germline ends. CDR3: CASSLYQGRYGYTF. Written as DNA, the CDR3 is TGTGCCAGCAGTTTATATCAGGGAAGATATGGCTACACCTTC.

The rearrangement joins TRBV7-2 to TRBJ1-3; tentatively, D is TRBD1 (6 bases). Germline V CDR1 and CDR2: SGHTA, FQGNSA. The CDR3 is 18 residues long. The germline V and J ends were trimmed by 1 base and 4 bases, with 20 bases remaining between them. DNA of the CDR3: TGTGCCAGCAGCTTAGGGATAGGGGGGGGGCAGCTCGGAAACACCATATATTTT. Translated, it gives CASSLGIGGGQLGNTIYF.

The rearrangement joins TRBV15 to TRBJ2-3; 8 bases line up with TRBD2. V gave up 1 base and J gave up 2 bases; unmatched junction bases: 11. The CDR3 extends over 18 amino acids. CDR1 and CDR2 from the germline V gene are LNHNV and YYDKDF (reference sequence). In DNA, the CDR3 is TGTGCCACCAGCAGAGCGGTGGTAGCGGGGATTTTCACAGATACGCAGTATTTT. Protein sequence: CATSRAVVAGIFTDTQYF.

The chain joins TRBV10-3 to TRBJ1-1; D not certain. The CDR3 totals 12 residues. The germline V gene encodes CDR1 ENHRY and CDR2 SYGVKD. Trimming pared 9 bases from V and 7 bases from J, leaving 15 bases between. CDR3 in DNA: TGTGCCATTGGCGGAGCCGAGGGTGAAGCTTTCTTT. The encoded protein is CAIGGAEGEAFF.

This clone was seen a few times. The chain employs TRBV18 and TRBJ1-5; D ambiguous. Germline V CDR1 and CDR2: KGHSH, LQKENI. The CDR3 has 13 amino acids. With 3 bases removed from V and 6 bases from J, the gap between germline ends came to 9 bases. The CDR3 loop reads CASSPSYGQPQHF. CDR3 nucleotides: TGTGCCAGCTCACCGTCGTACGGTCAGCCCCAGCATTTT. Using reference TRBV18 and TRBJ1-5 for the parts outside the CDR3, the full variable domain is NAGVMQNPRHLVRRRGQEARLRCSPMKGHSHVYWYRQLPEEGLKFMVYLQKENIIDESGMPKERFSAEFPKEGPSILRIQQVVRGDSAAYFCASSPSYGQPQHFGDGTRLSIL.

This clone appeared a few times. V and J are TRBV20-1 and TRBJ2-7; D gene uncertain. The germline gives CDR1 DFQATT, CDR2 SNEGSKA (reference sequence). The CDR3 is 11 residues long. Deletions cut 6 bases from V and 6 bases from J, with 12 bases between. Here the CDR3 DNA reads TGCAGTGCCATCCCAGTTTTCGAGCAGTACTTC. Residues: CSAIPVFEQYF.

V gene TRBV28 combines with J gene TRBJ1-2; no firm D call. V was cut by 8 bases and J by 4 bases, with 8 bases left in between. Germline V gene lookup returns CDR1 MDHEN and CDR2 SYDVKM. This CDR3 is built from 11 residues. CDR3 DNA sequence: TGTGCCAGCCGAGGGTTCTATGGCTACACCTTC. Translation gives CASRGFYGYTF.

This clone was seen a few times. The gene calls are TRBV9 and TRBJ1-4; 7 bases map to TRBD1. The V segment lost 3 bases and the J segment 5 bases; nucleotides outside the gene matches: 4. The CDR3 length is 14 residues. The germline V gene has CDR1 SGDLS and CDR2 YYNGEE. CDR3 DNA sequence: TGTGCCAGCAGCGGGGGACAGAGAAATGAAAAACTGTTTTTT. The encoded protein is CASSGGQRNEKLFF.

This chain links TRBV4-3 with TRBJ2-7; D might be TRBD2 (6 bases). V was cut by 2 bases and J by 3 bases, with 11 bases left in between. In germline, CDR1 is LGHNA, CDR2 YSLEER. The CDR3 runs 14 residues. CDR3 sequence: CASSQYGGYYEQYF. As DNA, the CDR3 is TGCGCCAGCAGCCAATACGGGGGATACTACGAGCAGTACTTC.

V gene TRBV5-6 combines with J gene TRBJ1-1; 8 bases match TRBD1. After removal of 7 bases from V and 1 base from J, the junction contained 6 bases not matched to a gene. In germline, CDR1 is SGHDT, CDR2 YYEEEE. The CDR3 spans 14 residues. The CDR3 protein is CASAAGGWNTEAFF. The CDR3 bases are TGTGCCAGCGCTGCAGGGGGCTGGAACACTGAAGCTTTCTTT. The complete variable domain, with remaining parts taken from reference TRBV5-6 and TRBJ1-1, reads DAGVTQSPTHLIKTRGQQVTLRCSPKSGHDTVSWYQQALGQGPQFIFQYYEEEERQRGNFPDRFSGHQFPNYSSELNVNALLLGDSALYLCASAAGGWNTEAFFGQGTRLTVV.

This chain connects TRBV7-3 to TRBJ2-4; 8 bases are a match to TRBD1. This CDR3 contains 15 residues. V shed 2 bases and J 3 bases; nucleotides not matched to a gene: 3. Germline V gene data show CDR1 as SGHTA and CDR2 as FQGTGA. DNA of the CDR3: TGTGCCAGCAGCTTATACAGGGGGGACAAAAACATTCAGTACTTC. This translates into CASSLYRGDKNIQYF. The full variable domain, completed using reference TRBV7-3 and TRBJ2-4, is GAGVSQTPSNKVTEKGKYVELRCDPISGHTALYWYRQSLGQGPEFLIYFQGTGAADDSGLPNDRFFAVRPEGSVSTLKIQRTERGDSAVYLCASSLYRGDKNIQYFGAGTRLSVL.

The chain couples TRBV7-2 to TRBJ1-1; tentative D call: TRBD1 (6 bases). Germline V gene sequence: CDR1 SGHTA, CDR2 FQGNSA. This CDR3 contains 14 residues. Between the trimmed V and J ends, which lost 5 bases and 0 bases, there was a span of 10 bases. This CDR3 is CASSIRQVNTEAFF. The DNA of the CDR3 is TGTGCCAGCAGCATCAGACAGGTGAACACTGAAGCTTTCTTT.

This chain links TRBV2 with TRBJ1-3, with no clear D. Germline V gene sequence: CDR1 SNHLY, CDR2 FYNNEI. V lost 6 bases, J lost 2 bases, and 5 bases lay in between. The CDR3 runs 12 residues. CDR3 sequence (DNA): TGTGCCAGCAGGTCCACTGGAAACACCATATATTTT. This translates into CASRSTGNTIYF. Together with reference TRBV2 and TRBJ1-3, the CDR3 gives the full variable domain: EPEVTQTPSHQVTQMGQEVILRCVPISNHLYFYWYRQILGQKVEFLVSFYNNEISEKSEIFDDQFSVERPDGSNFTLKIRSTKLEDSAMYFCASRSTGNTIYFGEGSWLTVV.

The chain couples TRBV7-6 to TRBJ2-7; 11 nucleotides match TRBD1. Trimming removed 4 bases from V and 6 bases from J; junction bases left unmatched: 11. The CDR3 runs to 16 residues. The germline V gene encodes CDR1 SGHVS and CDR2 FNYEAQ. The CDR3 DNA sequence: TGTGCCAGCAGCTCCGCCTCCGGACAGGGGGCGCGCGAGCAGTACTTC. Translating it yields CASSSASGQGAREQYF.

This chain joins TRBV7-9 and TRBJ2-3, with 7 nucleotides matching TRBD2. V was clipped by 5 bases and J by 6 bases; unmatched bases: 8. The length of the CDR3 is 14 residues. Germline V gene lookup returns CDR1 SEHNR and CDR2 FQNEAQ (reference sequence). The CDR3 DNA is TGTGCCAGCAGCGCGACTAGCCTCTTCGATACGCAGTATTTT. Translated, it gives CASSATSLFDTQYF.

The V gene is TRBV7-9, the J gene TRBJ2-2; perhaps TRBD1 as D (5 bases). This CDR3 is 14 amino acids long. V was trimmed by 5 bases and J by 6 bases, leaving 13 bases between them. Germline V gene lookup returns CDR1 SEHNR and CDR2 FQNEAQ (reference sequence). The CDR3 here is CASSPRQSSGELFF. Written as DNA, the CDR3 is TGTGCCAGCAGCCCTAGACAGTCCTCCGGGGAGCTGTTTTTT. Using reference TRBV7-9 and TRBJ2-2 for the parts outside the CDR3, the full variable domain is DTGVSQNPRHKITKRGQNVTFRCDPISEHNRLYWYRQTLGQGPEFLTYFQNEAQLEKSRLLSDRFSAERPKGSFSTLEIQRTEQGDSAMYLCASSPRQSSGELFFGEGSRLTVL.

V is TRBV19 and J is TRBJ2-7; TRBD1 agrees at 8 bases. Germline CDR1 is LNHDA and CDR2 is SQIVND (reference sequence). The CDR3 is made up of 17 amino acids. Trimming cost V 0 bases and J 7 bases; bases outside gene matches: 14. The CDR3, as DNA: TGTGCCAGTAGTATAGATCTATACAGGGGGGCATCCGGGGAGCAGTACTTC. This encodes CASSIDLYRGASGEQYF.

The chain employs TRBV7-2 and TRBJ2-2, with D possibly matching TRBD1 (5 bases). This CDR3 is 16 amino acids long. The germline V gene encodes CDR1 SGHTA and CDR2 FQGNSA. The V end lost 6 bases, the J end lost 3 bases, and 17 bases lay between the germline ends. CDR3 DNA sequence: TGTGCCAGCAGTCAATTGGCTCTAGGGGACACCGGGGAGCTGTTTTTT. The encoded protein is CASSQLALGDTGELFF.

This clone was recorded a few times. The chain recombines TRBV7-9 with TRBJ2-2; 7 nucleotides match TRBD2. The CDR3 is 17 residues long. CDR1 and CDR2 from the germline V gene are SEHNR and FQNEAQ (reference sequence). The ends lost 5 bases at V and 6 bases at J; junction bases unmatched: 15. The CDR3 nucleotides are TGTGCCAGCAGCCCCGGTGGCGGGAGAAGGTTTCCCGGGGAGCTGTTTTTT. Its translation: CASSPGGGRRFPGELFF.

The rearrangement links TRBV10-3 to TRBJ1-2, with unresolved D. The CDR3 has 12 residues. V was trimmed by 6 bases and J by 7 bases, leaving 12 bases between them. Germline V gene sequence: CDR1 ENHRY, CDR2 SYGVKD. CDR3 loop: CAIREPPGGYTF. The DNA of the CDR3 is TGTGCCATCAGAGAGCCCCCGGGTGGCTACACCTTC.

The J gene is TRBJ2-1, the V gene TRBV5-4, with 11 positions matching TRBD2. V shed 0 bases and J 4 bases; nucleotides not matched to a gene: 3. This CDR3 is 16 amino acids long. Germline V gives CDR1 SGHNT, CDR2 YYREEE (reference sequence). CDR3 sequence reads: CASSLDPSGGYNEQFF. CDR3 DNA: TGTGCCAGCAGCTTGGATCCTAGCGGGGGGTACAATGAGCAGTTCTTC.

The chain is built from TRBV5-1 and TRBJ2-7; 15 bases are shared with TRBD2. V was clipped by 5 bases and J by 4 bases; unmatched bases: 22. The CDR3 has 21 amino acids. Germline V CDR1 and CDR2: SGHRS, YFSETQ. The CDR3 spells CASSPLAPGLAGGSIFYEQYF. CDR3 nucleotide sequence: TGCGCCAGCAGTCCTCTCGCGCCGGGACTAGCGGGAGGTTCTATATTTTACGAGCAGTACTTC. Variable domain in full (rest from reference TRBV5-1 and TRBJ2-7): KAGVTQTPRYLIKTRGQQVTLSCSPISGHRSVSWYQQTPGQGLQFLFEYFSETQRNKGNFPGRFSGRQFSNSRSEMNVSTLELGDSALYLCASSPLAPGLAGGSIFYEQYFGPGTRLTVT.

The rearrangement joins TRBV4-3 to TRBJ1-1; 8 nucleotides match TRBD1. J gave up 2 bases and V 8 bases, and 10 bases lay outside the gene matches. The V gene's germline CDR1 is LGHNA and CDR2 YSLEER. The CDR3 runs 15 residues. CDR3 DNA: TGCGCCAGCTCCTCCGACAGGGGAGGAAACACTGAAGCTTTCTTT. This gives the protein CASSSDRGGNTEAFF.

The chain employs TRBV25-1 and TRBJ1-6; perhaps TRBD1 as D (5 bases). This CDR3 region has 14 residues. The V gene's germline CDR1 is MGHDK and CDR2 SYGVNS. The V and J ends lost 2 bases and 9 bases respectively, with 11 bases between them. The CDR3 spells CASSEGAASSPLHF. The CDR3 nucleotides read TGTGCCAGCAGTGAAGGGGCGGCAAGTTCACCCCTCCACTTT. Full variable domain (missing parts from reference TRBV25-1 and TRBJ1-6): EADIYQTPRYLVIGTGKKITLECSQTMGHDKMYWYQQDPGMELHLIHYSYGVNSTEKGDLSSESTVSRIRTEHFPLTLESARPSHTSQYLCASSEGAASSPLHFGNGTRLTVT.